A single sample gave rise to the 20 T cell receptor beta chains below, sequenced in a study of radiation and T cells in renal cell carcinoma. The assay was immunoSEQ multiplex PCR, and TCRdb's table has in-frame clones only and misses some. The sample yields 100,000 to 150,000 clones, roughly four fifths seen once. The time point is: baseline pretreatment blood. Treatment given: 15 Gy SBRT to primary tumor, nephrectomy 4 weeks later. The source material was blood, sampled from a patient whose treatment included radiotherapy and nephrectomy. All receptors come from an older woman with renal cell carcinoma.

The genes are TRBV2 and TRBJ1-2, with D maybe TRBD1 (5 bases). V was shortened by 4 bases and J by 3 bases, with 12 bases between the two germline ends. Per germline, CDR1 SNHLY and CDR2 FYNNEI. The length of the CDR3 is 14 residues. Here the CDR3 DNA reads TGTGCCAGCAGTGGGGACGGGGCCTACTATGGCTACACCTTC. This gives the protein CASSGDGAYYGYTF.

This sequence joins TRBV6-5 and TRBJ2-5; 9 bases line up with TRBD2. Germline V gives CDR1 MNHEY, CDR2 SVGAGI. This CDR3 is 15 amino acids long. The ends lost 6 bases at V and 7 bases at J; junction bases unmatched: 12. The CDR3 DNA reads TGTGCCAGCAGATCTAGCGGGACCTTTTCTGGGACCCAGTACTTC. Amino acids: CASRSSGTFSGTQYF.

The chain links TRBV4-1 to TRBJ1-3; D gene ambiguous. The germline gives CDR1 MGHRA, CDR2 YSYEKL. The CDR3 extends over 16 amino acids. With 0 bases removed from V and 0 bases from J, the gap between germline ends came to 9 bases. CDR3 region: CASSQDHGLSGNTIYF. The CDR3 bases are TGCGCCAGCAGCCAAGACCATGGGCTCTCTGGAAACACCATATATTTT.

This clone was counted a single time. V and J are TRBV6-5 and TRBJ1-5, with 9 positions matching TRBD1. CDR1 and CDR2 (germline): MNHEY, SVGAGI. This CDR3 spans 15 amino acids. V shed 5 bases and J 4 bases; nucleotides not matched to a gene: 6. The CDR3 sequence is CASSHRDRANQPQHF. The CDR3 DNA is TGTGCCAGCAGTCACCGGGACAGGGCAAATCAGCCCCAGCATTTT.

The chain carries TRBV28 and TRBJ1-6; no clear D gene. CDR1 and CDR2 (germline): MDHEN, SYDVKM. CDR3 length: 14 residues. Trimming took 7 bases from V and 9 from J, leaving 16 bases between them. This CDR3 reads CASMVGQVGSPLHF. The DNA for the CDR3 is TGTGCCAGCATGGTAGGGCAGGTTGGTTCACCCCTCCACTTT.

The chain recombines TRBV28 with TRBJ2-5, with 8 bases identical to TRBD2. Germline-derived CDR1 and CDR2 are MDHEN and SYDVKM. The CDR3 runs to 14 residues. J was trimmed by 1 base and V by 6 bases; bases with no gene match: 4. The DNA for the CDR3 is TGTGCCAGCAGCCGGGGGGGGACCCAAGAGACCCAGTACTTC. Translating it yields CASSRGGTQETQYF.

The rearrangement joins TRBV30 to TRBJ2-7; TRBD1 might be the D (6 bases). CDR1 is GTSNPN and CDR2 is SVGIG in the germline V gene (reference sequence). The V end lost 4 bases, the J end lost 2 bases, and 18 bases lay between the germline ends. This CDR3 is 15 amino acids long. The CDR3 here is CAWTGEGGFAYEQYF. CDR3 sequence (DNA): TGTGCCTGGACCGGTGAAGGGGGATTCGCCTACGAGCAGTACTTC.

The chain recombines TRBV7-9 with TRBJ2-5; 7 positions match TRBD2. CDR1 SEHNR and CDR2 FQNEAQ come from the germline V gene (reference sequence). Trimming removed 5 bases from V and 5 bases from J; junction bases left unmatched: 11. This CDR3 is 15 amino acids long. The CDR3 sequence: CASSPGGRDMETQYF. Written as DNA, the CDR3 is TGTGCCAGCAGCCCCGGGGGGAGGGATATGGAGACCCAGTACTTC.

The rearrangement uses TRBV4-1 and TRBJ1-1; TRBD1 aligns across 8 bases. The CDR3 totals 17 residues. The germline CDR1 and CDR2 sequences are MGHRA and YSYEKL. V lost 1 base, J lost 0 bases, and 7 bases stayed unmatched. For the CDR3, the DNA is TGCGCCAGCAGCCAAGGACCCCGGACAGGGATGAACACTGAAGCTTTCTTT. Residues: CASSQGPRTGMNTEAFF.

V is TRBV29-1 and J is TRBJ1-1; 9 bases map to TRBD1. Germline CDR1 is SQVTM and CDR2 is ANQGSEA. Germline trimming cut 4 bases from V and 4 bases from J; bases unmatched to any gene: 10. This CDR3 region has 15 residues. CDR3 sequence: CSVVGDRAYATEAFF. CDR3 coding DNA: TGCAGCGTTGTGGGGGACAGGGCCTATGCCACTGAAGCTTTCTTT. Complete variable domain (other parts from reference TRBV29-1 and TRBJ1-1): SAVISQKPSRDICQRGTSLTIQCQVDSQVTMMFWYRQQPGQSLTLIATANQGSEATYESGFVIDKFPISRPNLTFSTLTVSNMSPEDSSIYLCSVVGDRAYATEAFFGQGTRLTVV.

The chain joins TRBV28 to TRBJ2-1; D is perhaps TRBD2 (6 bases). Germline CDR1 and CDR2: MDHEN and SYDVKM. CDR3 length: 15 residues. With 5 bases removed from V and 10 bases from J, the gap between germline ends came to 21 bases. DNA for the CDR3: TGTGCCAGCAGTCCAGGGACTGGCTATCAAGAGGAGCAGTTCTTC. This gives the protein CASSPGTGYQEEQFF.

CDR3 sequence (DNA): TGCGCCAGCAGCTTGAACGCTGGGATACAAGAGACCCAGTACTTC. This sequence encodes CASSLNAGIQETQYF. The chain has TRBV5-1 and TRBJ2-5; D gene unclear. The CDR3 consists of 15 residues. Germline CDR1 reads SGHRS; CDR2 reads YFSETQ. Trimming shortened V by 1 base and J by 2 bases, and 12 bases separated the two germline ends. Combining the CDR3 with reference TRBV5-1 and TRBJ2-5 gives the whole variable domain KAGVTQTPRYLIKTRGQQVTLSCSPISGHRSVSWYQQTPGQGLQFLFEYFSETQRNKGNFPGRFSGRQFSNSRSEMNVSTLELGDSALYLCASSLNAGIQETQYFGPGTRLLVL.

CDR3 residues: CASSPRAGYNSPLHF. In DNA form, the CDR3 reads TGTGCCAGCAGTCCCCGGGCAGGGTATAATTCACCCCTCCACTTT. The genes are TRBV28 and TRBJ1-6; D perhaps matches TRBD1 (5 bases). The V end lost 5 bases, the J end lost 4 bases, and 12 bases lay between the germline ends. The CDR3 contains 15 residues. Per germline, CDR1 MDHEN and CDR2 SYDVKM. Full variable domain (outside the CDR3, taken from reference TRBV28 and TRBJ1-6): DVKVTQSSRYLVKRTGEKVFLECVQDMDHENMFWYRQDPGLGLRLIYFSYDVKMKEKGDIPEGYSVSREKKERFSLILESASTNQTSMYLCASSPRAGYNSPLHFGNGTRLTVT.

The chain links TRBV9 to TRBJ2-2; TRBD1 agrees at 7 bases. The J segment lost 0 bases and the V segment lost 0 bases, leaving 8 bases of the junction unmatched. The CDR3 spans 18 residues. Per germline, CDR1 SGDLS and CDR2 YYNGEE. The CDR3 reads CASSVAVTGNTNTGELFF. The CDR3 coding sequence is TGTGCCAGCAGCGTAGCCGTGACAGGGAATACGAACACCGGGGAGCTGTTTTTT.

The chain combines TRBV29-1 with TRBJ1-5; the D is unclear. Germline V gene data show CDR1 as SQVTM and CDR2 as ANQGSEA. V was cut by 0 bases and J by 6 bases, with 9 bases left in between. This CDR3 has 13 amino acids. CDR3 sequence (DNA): TGCAGCGTTGAAGAACCCCGGGGTCAGCCCCAGCATTTT. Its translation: CSVEEPRGQPQHF.

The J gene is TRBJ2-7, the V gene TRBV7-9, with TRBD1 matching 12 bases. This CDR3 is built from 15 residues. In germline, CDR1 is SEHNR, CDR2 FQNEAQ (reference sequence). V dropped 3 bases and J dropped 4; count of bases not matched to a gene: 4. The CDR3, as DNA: TGTGCCAGCAGCTTCCCGGGACAGGGGGCTTACGAGCAGTACTTC. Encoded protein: CASSFPGQGAYEQYF.

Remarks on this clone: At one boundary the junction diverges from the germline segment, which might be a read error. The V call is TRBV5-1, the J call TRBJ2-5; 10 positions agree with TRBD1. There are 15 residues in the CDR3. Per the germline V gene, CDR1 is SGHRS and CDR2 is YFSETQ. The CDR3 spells CASSLVGQGEETQYF. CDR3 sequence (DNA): TGTGCCAGCAGCTTGGTAGGACAGGGGGAGGAGACCCAGTACTTC.

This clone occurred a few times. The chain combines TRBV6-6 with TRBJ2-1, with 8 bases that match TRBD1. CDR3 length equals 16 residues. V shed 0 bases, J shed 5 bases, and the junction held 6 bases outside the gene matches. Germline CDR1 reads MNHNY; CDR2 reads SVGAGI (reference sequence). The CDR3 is CASSYSRQGSDNEQFF. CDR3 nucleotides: TGTGCCAGCAGTTACTCGAGACAGGGGTCGGACAATGAGCAGTTCTTC.

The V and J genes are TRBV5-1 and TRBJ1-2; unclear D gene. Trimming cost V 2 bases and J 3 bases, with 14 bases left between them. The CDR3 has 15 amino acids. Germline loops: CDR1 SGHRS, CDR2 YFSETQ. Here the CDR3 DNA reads TGCGCCAGCAGCTTTGGCGCCCAGAGGGACTATGGCTACACCTTC. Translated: CASSFGAQRDYGYTF.

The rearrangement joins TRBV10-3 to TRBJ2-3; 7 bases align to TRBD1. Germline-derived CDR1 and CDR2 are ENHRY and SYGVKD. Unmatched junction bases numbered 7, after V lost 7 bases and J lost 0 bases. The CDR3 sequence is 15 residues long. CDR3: CAITLTGESTDTQYF. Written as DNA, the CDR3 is TGTGCCATCACCTTAACAGGGGAAAGCACAGATACGCAGTATTTT.